This entry describes one TCR beta chain. No cognate antigen has been identified for it. No much larger clonotype is one base removed from it; base qualities were not supplied. To be included, a participant needed at least one PBMC sample from before ART initiation plus at least two post-ART samples. All participants with HIV were treated in the United States of America. Cryopreserved samples of about 0.95-10 million PBMC were thawed and washed before DNA extraction. At the time of the earliest PBMC sample for each participant with HIV, ages ranged from roughly 20 to 54 years. PBMC samples from each participant spanned 1-4 timepoints before ART initiation and 2-8 timepoints after ART initiation, with a median of 7 samples. For every participant, serial HIV viral load, CD4+ T-cell count, ART history and demographic data were obtained. Genomic DNA was extracted from unsorted PBMC with a Qiagen kit on a QIAcube, processed in batches of 12 samples.

The source of the sample is a study of long-term antiretroviral therapy in people with HIV (dated by TCRdb to 2022 to 2024). Turning to the overall study: The earliest samples were collected about a decade before the 2015 WHO recommendation for immediate ART, when ART was typically delayed until CD4 counts fell. This retrospective serial study examined whether starting ART and sustained HIV suppression were associated with changes in the composition and diversity of the TRB repertoire in peripheral blood. From some 28 adults with confirmed HIV infection, the cohort provided some 200 cryopreserved PBMC samples, gathered serially across a mean of approximately six years (range 1-12). Of the roughly 32 participants with HIV, fewer than twelve were female. No cross-contamination during QIAcube processing turned up in test extractions that ran a monoclonal T-cell line alongside 30 to 40 polyclonal samples. Overall results and qualifications from the work: HIV repertoires had narrower CDR3 length ranges than controls, and the network structure suggested an antigen-experienced repertoire that shifted only slightly toward naive after ART. Because PBMC availability was limited, only the TCR beta chain was sequenced, with no alpha chain pairing. Inferences about post-ART repertoire changes are limited because no data were available on ART adherence, viral resistance or therapy changes. The samples span the years 2004 to 2017, and the ART regimens used may be less effective than current regimens. Unsorted PBMC were profiled instead of sorted CD4+ and CD8+ T cells because pre-ART samples had limited cell numbers. Starting ART was linked to a significant rise in TRB diversity, yet even after long-term ART the diversity remained significantly lower than in transplant donor controls. Expanded TRB clones identified before ART initiation dominated the repertoire at all time points, although this dominance fluctuated and declined in many PLHIV after ART.

Counted from cysteine to phenylalanine, this CDR3 has 15 amino acids. CDR3 DNA is the only sequence kept; it has 45 bases, read in frame from the first base. The germline ends are 13 bases apart after V is trimmed by 0 bases and J by 6 bases. CDR1 and CDR2 (SGHRS, YFSETQ) derive from the germline V gene. The immunoSEQ hsTCRB v3.0 assay was used at survey level resolution for TRB variable region sequencing. The targeted TRB sequencing depth was about 40,000-50,000 T-cell genomes per sample. TRB libraries were pooled and sequenced on an Illumina MiSeq using a v3 150-cycle kit. The authors' analysis ran thus. Repertoire analysis was performed in R inside a reproducible Nextflow workflow that covered QC, data transformation and analysis. LymphoSeq2, an R package for AIRR-Seq data exploration, was used to implement custom analyses. A handful of samples that yielded fewer than 5000 total TRB sequences were excluded, so that some 190 HIV repertoires were analyzed. Of the 188 retained HIV repertoires, about 61 were collected before and roughly 130 after ART initiation. Each repertoire was downsampled to 5000 TRB nucleotide sequences, and summary statistics were averaged across 100 downsampling iterations. The analysis kept only TRB sequences whose CDR3 regions were at least seven amino acids long. A Shannon entropy-derived clonality score and the Gini coefficient were used to measure diversity. In the repertoire networks, any two of the top 5000 CDR3 amino acid sequences were linked whenever the two sequences differed by an edit distance of one. GLIPH2 predicted antigen specificity groups and MHC restriction for TRB CDR3 amino acid sequences. To flag known associations with CMV, EBV, HIV or tissue antigens, CDR3 amino acid sequences were compared against VDJdb and McPAS-TCR. Pre-ART, post-ART and control groups were compared with Wilcoxon signed-rank tests and Holm-Bonferroni correction. The source is immuneACCESS, and TCRdb retained only in-frame sequences with V and J called. Part of the clones is not carried over; for the studies checked, unresolved V genes explain less than half of this, and the remainder is unexplained. The V and J calls and clone size were taken over from that table, and D and trimming were inferred from the DNA. The sample table contains 20,000 to 25,000 clones; only one count was recorded for roughly four fifths of them. Around 18% of the sample goes to the ten largest clones.

This receptor was obtained from a middle-aged man with HIV. The chain uses TRBV5-1 and TRBJ1-5, with a weak D call of TRBD1 (6 bases match). Sequencing used unsorted PBMCs, obtained 0.5 years before starting antiretroviral therapy. Read as DNA, the sequence is TGCGCCAGCAGCTTGGCGGGGGCCCGGGGTCAGCCCCAGCATTTT. This translates into CASSLAGARGQPQHF.